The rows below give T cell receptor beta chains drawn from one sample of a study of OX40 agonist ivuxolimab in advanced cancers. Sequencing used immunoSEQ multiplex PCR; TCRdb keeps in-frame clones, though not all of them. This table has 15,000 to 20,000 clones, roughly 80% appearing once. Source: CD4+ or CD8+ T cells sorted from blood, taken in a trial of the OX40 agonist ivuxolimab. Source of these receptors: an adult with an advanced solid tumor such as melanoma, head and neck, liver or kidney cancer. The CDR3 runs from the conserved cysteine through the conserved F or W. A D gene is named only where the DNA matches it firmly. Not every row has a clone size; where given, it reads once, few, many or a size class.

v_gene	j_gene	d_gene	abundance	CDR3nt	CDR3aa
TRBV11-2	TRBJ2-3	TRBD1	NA	TGTGCCAGCAGCACGAACAGGGGAAGGTCAGATACGCAGTATTTT	CASSTNRGRSDTQYF
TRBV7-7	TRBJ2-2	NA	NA	TGTGCCAGCAGCTTAGAACCGACAGGGGAGCTGTTTTTT	CASSLEPTGELFF
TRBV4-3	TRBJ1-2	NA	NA	TGCGCCAGCAGCCAAGGCCCTTGGACTTTTTTGTACACCTTC	CASSQGPWTFLYTF
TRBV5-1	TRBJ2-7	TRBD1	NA	TGCGCCAGCAGCAGCACAGGGGTCGAGCAGTACTTC	CASSSTGVEQYF
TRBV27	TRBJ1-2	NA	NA	TGTGCCAGCAGCTCCCCGGGAGGCTCCTATGGCTACACCTTC	CASSSPGGSYGYTF
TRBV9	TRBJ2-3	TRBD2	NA	TGTGCCAGCAGCGTAGTGGCTAGCGGGGGCACAGATACGCAGTATTTT	CASSVVASGGTDTQYF
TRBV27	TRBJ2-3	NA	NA	TGTGCCAGCAGTTTATGGGCCCAAGATACGCAGTATTTT	CASSLWAQDTQYF
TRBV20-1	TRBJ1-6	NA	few	TGCAGTGCTAGAGATAATTCACCCCTCCACTTT	CSARDNSPLHF
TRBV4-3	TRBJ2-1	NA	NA	TGCGCCAGCAGCCAGACTGTACGCTCCTACAATGAGCAGTTCTTC	CASSQTVRSYNEQFF
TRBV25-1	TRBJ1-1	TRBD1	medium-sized	TGTGCCAGCAGTGAATGGGACAGGATGAACACTGAAGCTTTCTTT	CASSEWDRMNTEAFF
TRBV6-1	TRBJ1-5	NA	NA	TGTGCCAGCAGTGAGGAAGCAAAAAATCAGCCCCAGCATTTT	CASSEEAKNQPQHF
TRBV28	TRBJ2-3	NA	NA	TGTGCCAGCAGTTTGGAGGGGTGGTCGGATACGCAGTATTTT	CASSLEGWSDTQYF
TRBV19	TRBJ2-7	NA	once	TGTGCCAGTAGTGGTAGATACGAGCAGTACTTC	CASSGRYEQYF
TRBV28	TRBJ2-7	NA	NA	TGTGCCAGCAGTCCGGGCTTAGAGCAGTACTTC	CASSPGLEQYF
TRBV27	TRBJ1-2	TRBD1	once	TGTGCCAGCAGTTCAAGGACAGGGGGCGCTTATGGCTACACCTTC	CASSSRTGGAYGYTF
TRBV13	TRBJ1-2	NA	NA	TGTGCCAGCGTAGAGGTCGTCGACGGCTACACCTTC	CASVEVVDGYTF
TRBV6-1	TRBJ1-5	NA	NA	TGTGCCAGCGGGCTTTCGGCAGATAGCAATCAGCCCCAGCATTTT	CASGLSADSNQPQHF
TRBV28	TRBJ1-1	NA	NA	TGTGCCAGCAGTTCATTCACTGAAGCTTTCTTT	CASSSFTEAFF
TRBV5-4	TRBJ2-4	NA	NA	TGTGCCAGCAGCTTCGGCGGCTTGGGGGACATTCAGTACTTC	CASSFGGLGDIQYF
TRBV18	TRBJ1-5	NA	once	TGTGCCAGCTCACCTGCGGGGAGGAATCAGCCCCAGCATTTT	CASSPAGRNQPQHF
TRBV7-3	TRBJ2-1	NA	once	TGTGCCAGCAGCCAGGGTAGCAATGAGCAGTTCTTC	CASSQGSNEQFF
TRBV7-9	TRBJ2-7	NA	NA	TGTGCCAGCAGCTTATTCCCTTCCTACGAGCAGTACTTC	CASSLFPSYEQYF
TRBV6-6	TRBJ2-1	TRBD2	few	TGTGCCAGCAGTAGACTAGCGTATCCTGAGCAGTTCTTC	CASSRLAYPEQFF
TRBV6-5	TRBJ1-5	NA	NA	TGTGCCAGCAGTCCTACTTCAGGGCAGCCCCAGCATTTT	CASSPTSGQPQHF
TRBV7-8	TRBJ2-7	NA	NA	TGTGCCAGCACCGAATCGGACCCCTACGAGCAGTACTTC	CASTESDPYEQYF
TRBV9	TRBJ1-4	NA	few	TGTGCCAGCAGCGTAGGGGTCGGGGTTGGAACTAATGAAAAACTGTTTTTT	CASSVGVGVGTNEKLFF
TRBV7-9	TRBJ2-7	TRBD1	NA	TGTGCCAGCAGCTTAGCAACAGGGGGGACGGACGAGCAGTACTTC	CASSLATGGTDEQYF
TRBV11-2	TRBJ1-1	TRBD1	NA	TGTGCCAGCAGCTCAGGGGGGGCTTACACTGAAGCTTTCTTT	CASSSGGAYTEAFF
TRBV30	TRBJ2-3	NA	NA	TGTGCCTGGAGTGTTGCCGGACTCAGCACAGATACGCAGTATTTT	CAWSVAGLSTDTQYF
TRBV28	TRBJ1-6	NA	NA	TGTGCCAGCAGTTTAGGGACCGTTTATAATTCACCCCTCCACTTT	CASSLGTVYNSPLHF
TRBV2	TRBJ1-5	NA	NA	TGTGCCAGCAGTGACCGAGGCGGGGGCAATCAGCCCCAGCATTTT	CASSDRGGGNQPQHF
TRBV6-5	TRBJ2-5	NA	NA	TGTGCCAGCAAAACGATACCGGAGACCCAGTACTTC	CASKTIPETQYF
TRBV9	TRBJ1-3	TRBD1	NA	TGTGCCAGCAGCGTCGACAGGGGGCCCTCTGGAAACACCATATATTTT	CASSVDRGPSGNTIYF
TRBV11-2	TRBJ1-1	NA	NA	TGTGCCAGCAGCTTAGCAGGGTGGGTTGAAGCTTTCTTT	CASSLAGWVEAFF
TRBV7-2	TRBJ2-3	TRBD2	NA	TGTGCCAGCAGTCCCGGAACTAGCGGGACCGATACGCAGTATTTT	CASSPGTSGTDTQYF
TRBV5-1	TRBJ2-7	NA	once	TGCGCCAGCAGCTTATCACAGGGCATCAGCCACGAGCAGTACTTC	CASSLSQGISHEQYF
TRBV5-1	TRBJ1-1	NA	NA	TGCGCCAGCAGCCTGTCCCAGGGACTCACTGAAGCTTTCTTT	CASSLSQGLTEAFF
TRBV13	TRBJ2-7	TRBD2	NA	TGTGCCAGCAGCTTAGCTAGCGGGGCTTCCTACGAGCAGTACTTC	CASSLASGASYEQYF
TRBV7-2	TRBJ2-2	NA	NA	TGTGCCAGCAGCCCTTGGTTGAACACCGGGGAGCTGTTTTTT	CASSPWLNTGELFF
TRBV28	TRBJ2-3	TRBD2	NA	TGTGCCAGCAGTCCCCTAGCGGGGGGGCCGGATACGCAGTATTTT	CASSPLAGGPDTQYF
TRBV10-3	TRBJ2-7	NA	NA	TGTGCCATCAGAGACAGTTCCTACGAGCAGTACTTC	CAIRDSSYEQYF
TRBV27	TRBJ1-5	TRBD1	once	TGTGCCAGCAGTTACGGGGACAGCGACAGTCTCAATCAGCCCCAGCATTTT	CASSYGDSDSLNQPQHF
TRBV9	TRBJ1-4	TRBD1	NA	TGTGCCAGCAGCCTGACAGGGGGTGAAGAAAAACTGTTTTTT	CASSLTGGEEKLFF
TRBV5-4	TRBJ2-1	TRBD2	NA	TGTGCCAGCAGCTCGGGACTAGCGGGGGGCAATGAGCAGTTCTTC	CASSSGLAGGNEQFF
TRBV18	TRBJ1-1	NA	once	TGTGCCAGCTCACCGCCGGCAGTGAACACTGAAGCTTTCTTT	CASSPPAVNTEAFF
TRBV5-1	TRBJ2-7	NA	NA	TGCGCCAGCAGGGACGTTAGGACAGACCCCTACGAAGAATACTTC	CASRDVRTDPYEEYF
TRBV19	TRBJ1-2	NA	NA	TGTGCCACCGAGGGCTATGGCTACACCTTC	CATEGYGYTF
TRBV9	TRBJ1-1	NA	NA	TGTGCCAGCAGCGTGGGGGGGTTCGCTGAAGCTTTCTTT	CASSVGGFAEAFF